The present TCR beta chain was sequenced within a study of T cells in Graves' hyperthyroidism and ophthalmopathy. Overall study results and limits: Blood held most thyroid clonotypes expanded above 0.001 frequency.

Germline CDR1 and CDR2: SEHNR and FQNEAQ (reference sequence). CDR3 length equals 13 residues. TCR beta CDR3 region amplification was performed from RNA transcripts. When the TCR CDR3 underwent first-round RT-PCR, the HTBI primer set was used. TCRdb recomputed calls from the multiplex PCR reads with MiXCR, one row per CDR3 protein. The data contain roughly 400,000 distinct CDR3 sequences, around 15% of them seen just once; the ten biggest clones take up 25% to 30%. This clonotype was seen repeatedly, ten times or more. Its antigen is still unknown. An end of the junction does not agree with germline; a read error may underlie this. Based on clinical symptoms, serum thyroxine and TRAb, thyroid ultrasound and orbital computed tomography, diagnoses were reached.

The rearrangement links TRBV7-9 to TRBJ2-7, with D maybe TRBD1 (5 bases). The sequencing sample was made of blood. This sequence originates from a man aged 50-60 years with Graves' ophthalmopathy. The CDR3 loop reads CASSLGASYEQYF. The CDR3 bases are TGTGCCAGCAGTTTAGGGGCGTCCTACGAGCAGTACTTC.